This T cell receptor beta chain was observed in a study of cytomegalovirus exposure and HLA in healthy donors (dated by TCRdb to about 2017). Regarding the complete study: According to an earlier analysis of around 600 of the donors, about 179 million T cells yielded 100 million or so unique TCR beta sequences and about 300 Gb of sequence data. About 320 gigabases of sequencing data and approximately 85 million unique TCR sequences were included in an early release covering 500 to 750 HLA-typed donors. Among the approximately 430 genotyped donors, 75% to 90% belonged to the genetic ancestry cluster associated with self-reported Caucasian donors. The study was designed to test whether signatures of past pathogen exposure could be identified by cataloging public T cell receptors. The study used immunosequencing to profile the T cell repertoires of around 600 subjects and linked those repertoires to cytomegalovirus serostatus. A separate validation cohort of 100 to 150 different subjects was used in addition to the approximately 610-subject first cohort. To predict cytomegalovirus infection status, the study combined high-throughput TCR immunosequencing, statistical association of individual TCRs with disease status, and machine learning. A later analysis re-examined previously published TCR beta repertoires from more than 600 donors and added high-resolution HLA genotyping to investigate patterns of TCR occurrence. Rather than using new phenotypic data, the later analysis identified candidate immune exposures from TCR beta sequences and from how often those sequences occurred across donors. An earlier analysis of several hundred of the donors used high-throughput TCR beta sequencing to judge whether each TCR beta V gene segment behaved as functional or pseudogenic. Alongside the repertoire data, information on donor age, sex, ethnicity and CMV serostatus was compiled. Genome-wide SNP genotypes for about 60% of the roughly 670 donors were used in a later genetic analysis, which treated that subset as a discovery cohort. Every repertoire in the discovery cohort had been generated on one and the same sequencing platform. HLA typing included class I and class II loci at four-digit resolution. Typing coverage differed by locus: A, B, C, DRB1 and DQB1 were typed in roughly 620-630 donors, DQA1 in about 510, DPA1 in around 600, and DPB1 in about 450. Five DR-DQ haplotypes were treated as single units for association and clustering because of strong linkage in the cohort. Among around 400 genotyped donors of the cohort, an average of roughly 230,000 unique TCR beta nucleotide sequences was sequenced per donor, of which about 18% were non-productive.

The cohort was made up of 500 to 800 healthy bone marrow donors. At the time of sampling, all cohort members were nominally healthy, though unrecorded immune exposures were likely present. The donor tested CMV seronegative and was one of the 352 seronegative cohort members. Every donor gave a peripheral blood sample, and the peripheral blood mononuclear cells from that sample were used for TCR beta sequencing. Genomic DNA was extracted from the blood cell samples with the Qiagen DNeasy Blood Extraction Kit. Trimming accounts for 3 bases at V and 7 bases at J, while the number of junction bases matched to no gene is 7. Measured from the cysteine to the phenylalanine, the CDR3 is 15 residues long. Only the CDR3 part of the read is kept: 45 bases, read in frame from the first base. CDR1 and CDR2 are drawn from the germline V gene (reference sequence): GTSNPN, SVGIG. Library prep was done by the immunoSEQ multiplex PCR assay. The multiplex PCR relied on a mix of 60 forward primers for TCR Vbeta segments and 13 reverse primers for TCR Jbeta segments. The CDR3 region of rearranged TCR beta genes was amplified from genomic DNA by a multiplex PCR assay. On the Illumina HiSeq System, the amplified TCR beta libraries were sequenced as 87-base-pair reads. Under the source paper's analysis protocol: A later analysis counted some 80 million unique TCR beta chains across the 600 to 850 repertoires, and 10 million to 12 million of these chains were shared by at least two donors. Raw reads were error-corrected and collapsed into unique sequences by a nearest-neighbor algorithm in which closely related sequences were merged to remove PCR and sequencing errors. To assign V, D and J gene segments, CDR3 sequences were aligned to IMGT reference sequences. For a sequence to be retained, a match of at least six nucleotides to both a V gene segment and a J gene segment was required. A rearrangement counted as productive if the CDR3 had no stop codons and remained in frame with V and J, and every other rearrangement counted as non-productive. Following IMGT convention, CDR3 was defined as the stretch from the second conserved V-encoded cysteine to the conserved J-encoded phenylalanine. In an earlier analysis of 550 to 650 of the donors, sequences lacking an unambiguous match to a single V gene segment were excluded. An earlier analysis of several hundred of the donors called V segments functional above 56.7% productive rearrangements and segregating when the between-donor standard deviation exceeded 5%. A statistical classification framework was developed to diagnose cytomegalovirus status using the catalog of TCR beta chain sequences. A later analysis assigned V and J genes by comparing TCR nucleotide sequences with IMGT/GENE-DB human TR gene sequences. The TCRdist pipeline was used in a later analysis to assign CDR3 sequences and most-parsimonious VDJ recombination scenarios. In a later analysis, each TCR beta chain was defined by its CDR3 amino acid sequence together with its V-gene family, and reads lacking a unique V-gene family were excluded. A later analysis removed 592 highly shared, low-generation-probability nucleotide sequences to deal with suspected cross-contamination and a sequencing artifact. In a later analysis, a clonal expansion index was calculated for each public chain from normalized within-repertoire ranks of inferred template counts. Generation probabilities in a later analysis came from a VDJ recombination model fitted to out-of-frame rearrangements, and those results were checked against IGoR. In a later analysis, hypergeometric tests were used to score TCR-TCR, TCR-HLA and TCR-CMV co-occurrence, with a repertoire-size bias correction applied to TCR pairs. In a later analysis, false discovery rates were estimated by permuting HLA or CMV assignments 20 times. In a later analysis, co-occurring TCRs were grouped with DBSCAN, and TCRdist sequence similarity was added when clustering was performed within HLA-allele-positive subsets. Co-occurrence clustering excluded repertoires with fewer than 30,000 or more than 120,000 public chains, plus five with anomalous nucleotide sharing. The source is immuneACCESS, and TCRdb retained only in-frame sequences with V and J called. Part of the clones is not carried over; for the studies checked, unresolved V genes explain less than half of this, and the remainder is unexplained. For V, J and clone size, that table is used; D and trimming come from the DNA. The table for this sample records about 41,000 clones. Roughly 6.2% of the sample comes from the top ten.

Remarks on this clone: What this receptor recognizes is not known.

What the authors observed across the whole study: The sequencing pipeline was judged likely to have produced a cluster of highly shared sequence variants as a technical artifact. V-gene and J-gene trimming of TCR beta chains was associated with a missense DCLRE1C variant in a later genetic analysis, and the association was replicated in an independent cohort. The 87-base-pair reads could not distinguish some IMGT-functional V segments, including TRBV6-2 and TRBV6-3, so those segments were excluded. Correlated functional status among segregating V segments might be attributable to linkage disequilibrium, but an unknown experimental factor could not be ruled out. According to a later analysis, most CMV-associated TCR beta chains appeared to be HLA-restricted, and the HLA associations seemed to be driven largely by CMV exposure. The earlier analysis of approximately 590 of the donors excluded 15 to 20 rarely observed V segments, including chromosome 9 orphons, because counts were too low. Compared with equally common non-associated chains, HLA-associated TCR beta chains in a later analysis were more clonally expanded and had lower generation probabilities. A later analysis found that TCR association rates varied across HLA loci, with DRB1 alleles showing the most associated TCRs and HLA-C alleles the fewest. Presence/absence analyses assumed roughly uniform sequencing depth across donors, an assumption that may not hold. The study listed 150 to 200 TCR beta chains as associated with cytomegalovirus. According to the authors, the approach could potentially be generalized to other disease states and immunological phenotypes. At a false discovery rate of 0.05, a later analysis linked approximately 18,000 TCR beta sequences to specific HLA alleles. A further reported finding was that TCR beta sequences accurately predicted the HLA-A and HLA-B alleles for most subjects in the first cohort. In both the original and validation cohorts, the classifier was reported to diagnose cytomegalovirus status with high specificity and sensitivity. This cohort had only TCR beta chains sequenced, and the lack of alpha or paired-chain data limited which features could be detected. In a later analysis, several top co-occurrence clusters were reported to appear linked to parvovirus B19, influenza, CMV and Epstein-Barr virus. A few of the identified cytomegalovirus-associated TCR beta chains were confirmed in vitro to be specific for cytomegalovirus antigens. Because some donors lacked HLA typing at each locus, the association tests relied only on the typed subset. An earlier analysis of around 600 of the donors showed that most TCR beta V segments appeared in productive rearrangements either about 87% or about 30% of the time, which broadly matched IMGT annotations. Immune exposure information for the cohort was limited to CMV serostatus. Strong co-occurrence of HLA alleles, especially DR and DQ, made assigning TCR associations to individual alleles difficult. A later genetic analysis reported fewer N-insertions in productive TCRs among donors in an Asian-associated ancestry cluster than the roughly 650-donor mean. While some public TCRs were present in many individuals, most TCR sequences turned up only very rarely across donors.

The rearrangement combines TRBV30 with TRBJ2-3; 13 middle bases align to TRBD2. Source material: PBMCs. The origin of this receptor is a man aged 25-45 years in good health and CMV-seronegative. The bases are TGTGCCTGGAGGGGGACTAGCGGGATGGCGAATACGCAGTATTTT. Translation gives CAWRGTSGMANTQYF. The CDR3, completed at both ends by the reference TRBV30 and TRBJ2-3 genes, gives the full variable domain SQTIHQWPATLVQPVGSPLSLECTVEGTSNPNLYWYRQAAGRGLQLLFYSVGIGQISSEVPQNLSASRPQDRQFILSSKKLLLSDSGFYLCAWRGTSGMANTQYFGPGTRLTVL.